The 26 T cell receptor beta chains given below trace back to one sample, sequenced in a study of blood T cell repertoires in COVID-19. Libraries were prepared by immunoSEQ multiplex PCR; TCRdb keeps only in-frame clonotypes and omits some of them. The sample has around 45,000 clones, about 90% seen once; the top ten hold 10% to 15%. The sample comprised peripheral blood. The receptors originated from a man older than 75 with acute or convalescent COVID-19.

The chain employs TRBV7-2 and TRBJ1-5; 7 positions agree with TRBD1. The CDR3 runs to 16 residues. V gave up 8 bases and J gave up 4 bases; unmatched junction bases: 14. The germline V gene has CDR1 SGHTA and CDR2 FQGNSA. The CDR3 DNA reads TGTGCCAGCTCCATTACAGGGGCCTCTGGGAATCAGCCCCAGCATTTT. Translating it yields CASSITGASGNQPQHF.

This clone was detected once. The chain has TRBV28 and TRBJ1-2, with 11 bases matching TRBD1. V shed 11 bases, J shed 5 bases, and the junction held 7 bases outside the gene matches. Germline V gives CDR1 MDHEN, CDR2 SYDVKM. The CDR3 sequence is 13 residues long. CDR3 bases: TGTGCCGTACAGGACAGGGGGCGGTATGGCTACACCTTC. Amino acid sequence: CAVQDRGRYGYTF.

This chain uses TRBV5-4 with TRBJ1-1; D gene unclear. Germline V gives CDR1 SGHNT, CDR2 YYREEE (reference sequence). The CDR3 has 13 amino acids. The V gene lost 5 bases and the J gene lost 1 base, with 9 bases spanning the gap. DNA for the CDR3: TGTGCCAGCAGTTTTTCAGGGAACACTGAAGCTTTCTTT. The encoded protein is CASSFSGNTEAFF.

The chain carries TRBV24-1 and TRBJ2-6; 7 bases match TRBD1. Germline CDR1 is KGHDR and CDR2 is SFDVKD. V lost 0 bases to trimming and J lost 0 bases; unmatched junction nucleotides: 7. The CDR3 length is 19 residues. CDR3 amino acids: CATSDLGQAIRSGANVLTF. The DNA of the CDR3 is TGTGCCACCAGTGATTTGGGACAGGCCATACGCTCTGGGGCCAACGTCCTGACTTTC.

The rearrangement joins TRBV5-1 to TRBJ2-7, with 8 bases fitting TRBD2. Germline values: CDR1 SGHRS, CDR2 YFSETQ. There are 17 residues in the CDR3. The J segment lost 2 bases and the V segment lost 4 bases, leaving 14 bases of the junction unmatched. This chain's CDR3 is CASSLPSAGGGPYEQYF. The CDR3 DNA sequence: TGCGCCAGCAGCCTACCGTCGGCGGGGGGAGGGCCCTACGAGCAGTACTTC.

The V and J genes are TRBV6-1 and TRBJ1-5, with TRBD1 as a possible D gene (6 bases). CDR1 MNHNS and CDR2 SASEGT come from the germline V gene. The germline V and J ends were trimmed by 0 bases and 6 bases, with 9 bases remaining between them. The CDR3 totals 14 residues. CDR3 loop: CASSEARGRQPQHF. The CDR3 bases are TGTGCCAGCAGTGAAGCGCGGGGGCGTCAGCCCCAGCATTTT.

This clone appeared a single time. The chain links TRBV18 to TRBJ2-3; 7 bases are a match to TRBD1. The V gene end was trimmed by 3 bases and the J gene end by 2 bases; junction bases not matched to a gene: 8. CDR1 and CDR2 from the germline V gene are KGHSH and LQKENI. The CDR3 sequence is 16 residues long. The CDR3 region is CASSPRQGSSTDTQYF. The CDR3 coding sequence is TGTGCCAGCTCACCTAGACAGGGTTCTTCCACAGATACGCAGTATTTT.

The rearrangement joins TRBV2 to TRBJ2-2, with D possibly being TRBD2 (6 bases). V shed 11 bases and J shed 0 bases, with 13 bases lying between them. The CDR3 is made up of 14 amino acids. CDR1 is SNHLY, CDR2 FYNNEI, per germline. CDR3 region: CASRREANTGELFF. The DNA of the CDR3 is TGTGCCTCTCGGAGGGAAGCGAACACCGGGGAGCTGTTTTTT.

The chain joins TRBV7-3 to TRBJ2-5, with D tentatively TRBD2 (5 bases). Deletions cut 2 bases from V and 7 bases from J, with 8 bases between. From germline, CDR1 is SGHTA and CDR2 FQGTGA. The CDR3 runs 12 residues. The CDR3, as DNA: TGTGCCAGCAGCTTACTCGGAGGGACCCAGTACTTC. It translates to CASSLLGGTQYF.

This chain links TRBV5-1 with TRBJ1-1; TRBD1 might be the D (6 bases). This CDR3 is 16 amino acids long. V was cut by 0 bases and J by 1 base, with 13 bases left in between. Per the germline V gene, CDR1 is SGHRS and CDR2 is YFSETQ. The DNA for the CDR3 is TGCGCCAGCAGCTTGGGACAGGAGGTGGGGAACACTGAAGCTTTCTTT. Its protein is CASSLGQEVGNTEAFF.

The chain carries TRBV6-2 or TRBV6-3 and TRBJ2-5; a weak D match, TRBD1 (6 bases). The ends were cut back, 4 bases at V and 5 bases at J, with 17 bases in the middle. The CDR3 covers 15 residues. Germline assignment: CDR1 MNHEY and CDR2 SVGEGT. The CDR3 region is CASSFQRGIGETQYF. The CDR3 DNA is TGTGCCAGCAGTTTTCAAAGGGGGATCGGGGAGACCCAGTACTTC.

The chain couples TRBV19 to TRBJ1-2; D not certain. V lost 7 bases, J lost 5 bases, and 23 bases lay in between. The CDR3 totals 16 residues. The germline V gene has CDR1 LNHDA and CDR2 SQIVND (reference sequence). The CDR3 is CASTPAVEARWYGYTF. CDR3 DNA sequence: TGTGCCAGTACCCCCGCAGTCGAGGCGCGGTGGTATGGCTACACCTTC.

This CDR3 reads CASSFGTFQETQYF. CDR3 DNA: TGTGCCAGCAGCTTCGGGACTTTCCAAGAGACCCAGTACTTC. V is TRBV5-5 and J is TRBJ2-5, with D perhaps TRBD2 (6 bases). Germline assignment: CDR1 SGHKS and CDR2 YYEKEE (reference sequence). V lost 2 bases, J lost 1 base, and 9 bases lay in between. This CDR3 has 14 residues.

V is TRBV28 and J is TRBJ1-1; a possible D gene is TRBD1 (6 bases). Germline assignment: CDR1 MDHEN and CDR2 SYDVKM. Between the trimmed V and J ends, which lost 9 bases and 4 bases, there was a span of 12 bases. The CDR3 has 12 amino acids. CDR3 loop: CARAQGATEAFF. The CDR3 nucleotides are TGTGCCAGGGCACAGGGAGCCACTGAAGCTTTCTTT.

This clone was detected only once. The chain couples TRBV5-1 to TRBJ2-3; a possible D gene is TRBD2 (6 bases). Germline CDR1 reads SGHRS; CDR2 reads YFSETQ. The CDR3 covers 14 residues. V lost 7 bases and J 0 bases, leaving 12 bases between the germline ends. Here the CDR3 reads CASFEGTSTDTQYF. The DNA for the CDR3 is TGCGCCAGCTTTGAGGGGACTAGCACAGATACGCAGTATTTT.

The chain carries TRBV10-1 and TRBJ1-3; D gene ambiguous. Germline CDR1 reads WNHNN; CDR2 reads SYGVQD (reference sequence). With 6 bases removed from V and 1 base from J, the gap between germline ends came to 10 bases. There are 14 residues in the CDR3. The CDR3 bases are TGCGCCAGCAGCCTGACACGTTCTGGAAACACCATATATTTT. Encoded protein: CASSLTRSGNTIYF.

The rearrangement joins TRBV19 to TRBJ2-7; 7 nucleotides line up with TRBD2. This CDR3 is 15 amino acids long. V lost 6 bases and J lost 5; bases outside the gene matches: 13. Germline CDR1 is LNHDA and CDR2 is SQIVND (reference sequence). CDR3 DNA: TGTGCCAGTAGCCTAAAAGCGGGGCTCGGGAACGAGCAGTACTTC. Encoded protein: CASSLKAGLGNEQYF.

This clone was detected only a few times. J is TRBJ1-2 and V is TRBV5-8; D remains unclear. CDR1 is SGHTS and CDR2 is YDEGEE in the germline V gene. Trimming stripped 2 bases from V and 8 bases from J, with 16 bases between. The CDR3 spans 14 residues. CDR3 loop: CASSLTNLAKGYTF. CDR3 sequence (DNA): TGTGCCAGCAGCTTAACAAACCTAGCAAAGGGCTACACCTTC.

The chain carries TRBV21-1 and TRBJ2-6; the table calls TRBD2, which could not be checked here. TRBV21-1 is marked as a pseudogene. The CDR3 length is 19 residues. The CDR3 here is CASSKPRRPWRSGANVLTF. In DNA, the CDR3 is TGTGCCAGCAGCAAACCGCGTCGCCCTTGGCGGTCTGGGGCCAACGTCCTGACTTTC.

This sequence joins TRBV9 and TRBJ1-1; 7 nucleotides line up with TRBD1. The J segment lost 0 bases and the V segment lost 3 bases, leaving 5 bases of the junction unmatched. Germline CDR1 and CDR2: SGDLS and YYNGEE. This CDR3 has 15 residues. The CDR3 sequence is CASSAGTAMNTEAFF. The CDR3 DNA follows: TGTGCCAGCAGCGCCGGGACAGCCATGAACACTGAAGCTTTCTTT. Looking up the rest from reference TRBV9 and TRBJ1-1 gives the full variable domain: DSGVTQTPKHLITATGQRVTLRCSPRSGDLSVYWYQQSLDQGLQFLIQYYNGEERAKGNILERFSAQQFPDLHSELNLSSLELGDSALYFCASSAGTAMNTEAFFGQGTRLTVV.

The chain couples TRBV14 to TRBJ2-1; TRBD1 matches 9 bases. Germline V lookup: CDR1 SGHDN, CDR2 FVKESK. Trimming cost V 3 bases and J 5 bases; bases outside gene matches: 11. This CDR3 contains 17 residues. CDR3 amino acids: CASSQIPGQGTDNEQFF. The CDR3 nucleotides are TGTGCCAGCAGCCAGATTCCGGGACAGGGAACCGACAATGAGCAGTTCTTC.

This clone has only a few counts. The chain combines TRBV19 with TRBJ1-5; TRBD1 agrees at 7 bases. After removal of 6 bases from V and 5 bases from J, the junction contained 4 bases not matched to a gene. The V gene's germline CDR1 is LNHDA and CDR2 SQIVND (reference sequence). The CDR3 covers 13 residues. The CDR3 spells CASRRDRDQPQHF. As DNA, the CDR3 is TGTGCCAGTAGACGAGACAGGGATCAGCCCCAGCATTTT.

This clone was detected once. This chain joins TRBV25-1 and TRBJ2-3; the D gene is possibly TRBD2 (5 bases). This CDR3 has 16 amino acids. The V end was cut by 5 bases, the J end by 0 bases, with 15 bases between. Germline-derived CDR1 and CDR2 are MGHDK and SYGVNS. The chain's CDR3 is CASSSGLALSTDTQYF. CDR3 DNA: TGTGCCAGCAGTAGCGGTCTAGCCCTCAGCACAGATACGCAGTATTTT. Combining the CDR3 with reference TRBV25-1 and TRBJ2-3 gives the whole variable domain EADIYQTPRYLVIGTGKKITLECSQTMGHDKMYWYQQDPGMELHLIHYSYGVNSTEKGDLSSESTVSRIRTEHFPLTLESARPSHTSQYLCASSSGLALSTDTQYFGPGTRLTVL.

This clone was counted a few times. This chain connects TRBV2 to TRBJ1-1, with 10 bases lining up with TRBD1. CDR3 length equals 13 residues. V dropped 9 bases and J dropped 5; count of bases not matched to a gene: 6. From germline, CDR1 is SNHLY and CDR2 FYNNEI. CDR3 nucleotides: TGTGCCAGTTGCCGGGACAGGGGTACTGAAGCTTTCTTT. Its protein is CASCRDRGTEAFF.

The chain carries TRBV10-3 and TRBJ1-6, with a possible D match to TRBD1 (6 bases). CDR3 length equals 13 residues. V was clipped by 4 bases and J by 13 bases, with 14 bases between them. CDR1 and CDR2 from the germline V gene are ENHRY and SYGVKD. The chain's CDR3 is CAISARGGFPLHF. CDR3 in DNA: TGTGCCATCAGTGCCAGGGGCGGCTTTCCCCTCCACTTT.

The V gene is TRBV5-1, the J gene TRBJ1-2, with D unresolved. CDR1 is SGHRS and CDR2 is YFSETQ in the germline V gene. Trimming stripped 5 bases from V and 7 bases from J, with 12 bases between. The CDR3 is made up of 12 amino acids. CDR3 nucleotide sequence: TGCGCCAGCAGATACCCAGAACCTGGCTACACCTTC. It encodes CASRYPEPGYTF.